A single sample is the source of the 26 T cell receptor beta chains below, sequenced in a study of OX40 agonist ivuxolimab in advanced cancers. Data came from immunoSEQ multiplex PCR; TCRdb stores just in-frame clones and leaves some out. The sample includes roughly 70,000 clones, 85% seen only once; the top ten take 0.83%. The source material was CD4+ or CD8+ T cells sorted from blood, sampled in a trial of the OX40 agonist ivuxolimab. These TCRs come from an adult with an advanced solid tumor such as melanoma, head and neck, liver or kidney cancer.

The V gene is TRBV4-1, the J gene TRBJ1-6, with TRBD1 as a possible D gene (5 bases). Trimming cost V 0 bases and J 5 bases, with 11 bases left between them. CDR1 MGHRA and CDR2 YSYEKL come from the germline V gene. This CDR3 spans 16 amino acids. The CDR3 sequence: CASSQDWGVDNSPLHF. As DNA, the CDR3 is TGCGCCAGCAGCCAAGACTGGGGGGTCGATAATTCACCCCTCCACTTT.

The chain recombines TRBV21-1 with TRBJ1-5; TRBD1 was called by the table and not checked on the DNA. TRBV21-1 corresponds to a pseudogene. The CDR3 is 17 amino acids. The CDR3 spells CASSWPPGQGFAQPQHF. DNA of the CDR3: TGTGCCAGCAGCTGGCCTCCGGGACAGGGTTTCGCTCAGCCCCAGCATTTT.

The chain couples TRBV4-1 to TRBJ2-3; D not resolved. This CDR3 region has 15 residues. Trimming took off 1 base at V and 3 bases at J, with 11 bases between the two ends. From germline, CDR1 is MGHRA and CDR2 YSYEKL. CDR3 nucleotides: TGCGCCAGCAGCCAAGGGGGTTCCGGGACAGATACGCAGTATTTT. It encodes CASSQGGSGTDTQYF.

The J gene is TRBJ1-2, the V gene TRBV5-1; the match to TRBD1 covers 11 bases. The CDR3 length is 14 residues. Losses at the gene ends were 4 bases for V and 7 bases for J; bases not matched to a gene: 6. Germline assignment: CDR1 SGHRS and CDR2 YFSETQ. The CDR3 sequence is CASSPGQGAGGYTF. As DNA, the CDR3 is TGCGCCAGCAGCCCCGGACAGGGGGCTGGTGGCTACACCTTC.

In this sample, this clone turned up a few times. The chain is built from TRBV28 and TRBJ1-4, with 7 bases matching TRBD1. Per germline, CDR1 MDHEN and CDR2 SYDVKM. J lost 3 bases, V lost 0 bases, and 4 bases had no gene match. CDR3 size: 16 residues. CDR3 protein: CASSLWTGQANEKLFF. The DNA for the CDR3 is TGTGCCAGCAGTTTATGGACAGGGCAGGCTAATGAAAAACTGTTTTTT.

The genes are TRBV5-1 and TRBJ2-1; possibly TRBD1 for D (5 bases). V was trimmed by 3 bases and J by 6 bases, leaving 16 bases between them. Germline V lookup: CDR1 SGHRS, CDR2 YFSETQ. The CDR3 has 15 residues. In DNA, the CDR3 is TGCGCCAGCAGCTCCCTTCCAGGGCCGTTCAATGAGCAGTTCTTC. It encodes CASSSLPGPFNEQFF.

V and J are TRBV11-2 and TRBJ1-1; TRBD1 aligns across 8 bases. This CDR3 is 16 amino acids long. From germline, CDR1 is SGHAT and CDR2 FQNNGV. Trimming at V came to 4 bases and at J to 3 bases, leaving 10 bases not matched to a gene. The DNA for the CDR3 is TGTGCCAGCAGCTACACAGGGGGACGGGGGGACACTGAAGCTTTCTTT. Amino acids: CASSYTGGRGDTEAFF.

In its sample, this clone is medium-sized (0.01 to 0.1%). This chain links TRBV21-1 with TRBJ1-2. TRBV21-1 is classified as a pseudogene. CDR3 length: 9 amino acids. CDR3 nucleotides: TGTGCCAGCAGTCTCTTCCACACCTTC. Translation: CASSLFHTF.

V gene TRBV5-1 combines with J gene TRBJ2-7, with 8 bases aligning to TRBD1. CDR3 length: 15 residues. Trimming removed 4 bases from V and 7 bases from J; junction bases left unmatched: 13. Germline V lookup: CDR1 SGHRS, CDR2 YFSETQ. The CDR3 DNA is TGCGCCAGCAGCAATGGGGACAGGCAAGCTAATGAGCAGTACTTC. Translation gives CASSNGDRQANEQYF.

This chain uses TRBV10-3 with TRBJ2-7; a weak D match, TRBD1 (6 bases). The length of the CDR3 is 15 residues. V lost 3 bases, J lost 2 bases, and 14 bases lay in between. Germline loops: CDR1 ENHRY, CDR2 SYGVKD. This CDR3 reads CAISDRGTGTYEQYF. The DNA of the CDR3 is TGTGCCATCAGTGATAGGGGCACAGGGACCTACGAGCAGTACTTC.

This clone has just a few counts. This chain connects TRBV7-9 to TRBJ1-3, with D unclear. The CDR3 runs to 13 residues. The germline V and J ends were trimmed by 5 bases and 4 bases, with 9 bases remaining between them. Germline V gene lookup returns CDR1 SEHNR and CDR2 FQNEAQ (reference sequence). The CDR3 DNA is TGTGCCAGCAGCCAGGTCGGAGGAAACACCATATATTTT. This sequence encodes CASSQVGGNTIYF.

The chain links TRBV30 to TRBJ2-7; D gene ambiguous. This CDR3 comprises 13 residues. Germline lookup yields CDR1 GTSNPN and CDR2 SVGIG (reference sequence). Trimming left V 2 bases short and J 1 base short, with 9 bases between. CDR3 loop: CAWSLGRSYEQYF. CDR3 DNA sequence: TGTGCCTGGAGTTTAGGACGATCCTACGAGCAGTACTTC.

The chain links TRBV5-1 to TRBJ2-1, with D perhaps being TRBD1 or TRBD2 (5 bases each). Trimming removed 4 bases at V and 6 bases at J, with 11 bases between. The CDR3 extends over 13 amino acids. Germline V gene lookup returns CDR1 SGHRS and CDR2 YFSETQ. CDR3 sequence (DNA): TGCGCCAGCAGCAAAACTAGGGGCAATGAGCAGTTCTTC. Its protein product is CASSKTRGNEQFF.

The gene calls are TRBV19 and TRBJ2-7; D is unclear. V gave up 1 base and J gave up 0 bases, with 10 bases separating them. Germline-derived CDR1 and CDR2 are LNHDA and SQIVND (reference sequence). The CDR3 covers 15 residues. The CDR3 protein is CASSIARVPSYEQYF. Written as DNA, the CDR3 is TGTGCCAGTAGTATAGCAAGGGTCCCCTCCTACGAGCAGTACTTC.

This clone was seen only once. V gene TRBV11-3 combines with J gene TRBJ1-1, with 8 bases fitting TRBD1. V lost 5 bases to trimming and J lost 4 bases; unmatched junction nucleotides: 3. Per germline, CDR1 SGHNT and CDR2 YENEEA. There are 13 residues in the CDR3. The CDR3 protein is CASSRQGSTEAFF. The CDR3 coding sequence is TGTGCCAGCAGCCGACAGGGGAGCACTGAAGCTTTCTTT.

This clone was detected a few times. This chain joins TRBV2 and TRBJ1-6; D unclear. The CDR3 sequence is 14 residues long. Germline values: CDR1 SNHLY, CDR2 FYNNEI. V was trimmed by 8 bases and J by 4 bases, leaving 12 bases between them. The CDR3 sequence is CASAGGPYNSPLHF. The CDR3 DNA follows: TGTGCCAGCGCCGGAGGGCCATATAATTCACCCCTCCACTTT.

The chain uses TRBV28 and TRBJ1-1; D gene uncertain. The CDR3 spans 15 residues. The V and J ends lost 6 bases and 1 base respectively, with 15 bases between them. CDR1 and CDR2 (germline): MDHEN, SYDVKM. CDR3 DNA: TGTGCCAGCAGGGAGCTCGGACGGGGGAACACTGAAGCTTTCTTT. It is translated as CASRELGRGNTEAFF.

DNA for the CDR3: TGTGCCAGCAGCAGACTAGCGGGAGTTGAAGAGCAGTACTTC. Protein sequence: CASSRLAGVEEQYF. V usage is TRBV7-3 and J usage is TRBJ2-7, with TRBD2 identical over 12 bases. The germline gives CDR1 SGHTA, CDR2 FQGTGA. The CDR3 is 14 residues long. V trimming: 5 bases; J trimming: 7 bases; junction bases outside the gene matches: 6.

This clone came up once. The gene calls are TRBV6-1 and TRBJ1-1, with TRBD1 as a possible D gene (5 bases). The CDR3 covers 14 residues. Deletions cut 4 bases from V and 5 bases from J, with 14 bases between. CDR1 is MNHNS and CDR2 is SASEGT in the germline V gene. CDR3 sequence: CASSGGTFRTEAFF. The CDR3 nucleotides are TGTGCCAGCAGTGGGGGCACCTTTCGAACTGAAGCTTTCTTT.

The chain combines TRBV5-1 with TRBJ2-3; 7 bases map to TRBD2. Germline loops: CDR1 SGHRS, CDR2 YFSETQ. V dropped 3 bases and J dropped 2; count of bases not matched to a gene: 3. The CDR3 consists of 14 residues. CDR3 region: CASSSSGNTDTQYF. The DNA for the CDR3 is TGCGCCAGCAGCTCGAGCGGGAACACAGATACGCAGTATTTT. The full variable domain, completed using reference TRBV5-1 and TRBJ2-3, is KAGVTQTPRYLIKTRGQQVTLSCSPISGHRSVSWYQQTPGQGLQFLFEYFSETQRNKGNFPGRFSGRQFSNSRSEMNVSTLELGDSALYLCASSSSGNTDTQYFGPGTRLTVL.

V and J are TRBV6-6 and TRBJ2-3; tentatively, D is TRBD1 (5 bases). The germline V and J ends were trimmed by 8 bases and 3 bases, with 9 bases remaining between them. There are 12 residues in the CDR3. Per germline, CDR1 MNHNY and CDR2 SVGAGI (reference sequence). The CDR3 DNA follows: TGTGCCAGCGAGGCAGGGACAGATACGCAGTATTTT. It is translated as CASEAGTDTQYF.

Concerning this clone: The junction differs from germline at one of its ends, possibly a read error. The rearrangement links TRBV5-1 to TRBJ2-3; the D gene is possibly TRBD1 (5 bases). This CDR3 is 16 amino acids long. Germline V gene lookup returns CDR1 SGHRS and CDR2 YFSETQ. CDR3: CASRLGRARFADTQYF. The DNA of the CDR3 is TGCGCCAGCAGATTGGGCAGGGCACGGTTCGCAGATACGCAGTATTTT.

The chain's CDR3 is CASSPMYQETQYF. The CDR3 DNA reads as TGTGCCAGCTCACCGATGTACCAAGAGACCCAGTACTTC. The chain combines TRBV18 with TRBJ2-5; no definite D call. The V gene lost 3 bases and the J gene lost 0 bases, with 5 bases spanning the gap. Per the germline V gene, CDR1 is KGHSH and CDR2 is LQKENI. CDR3 length: 13 amino acids.

The chain uses TRBV9 and TRBJ1-2; D gene unclear. Deletions cut 3 bases from V and 7 bases from J, with 13 bases between. The germline V gene encodes CDR1 SGDLS and CDR2 YYNGEE. The length of the CDR3 is 13 residues. CDR3 protein: CASSASRDGGYTF. CDR3 sequence (DNA): TGTGCCAGCAGCGCCTCACGTGATGGTGGCTACACCTTC.

The CDR3 coding sequence is TGTGCCAGCGGCCTACCGGGACAAAGGGGCACTGAAGCTTTCTTT. Translation gives CASGLPGQRGTEAFF. V gene TRBV25-1 combines with J gene TRBJ1-1; D is perhaps TRBD1 (6 bases). The length of the CDR3 is 15 residues. Trimming cost V 8 bases and J 4 bases, with 20 bases left between them. The V gene's germline CDR1 is MGHDK and CDR2 SYGVNS.

This sequence joins TRBV7-2 and TRBJ2-7, with 9 bases matching TRBD2. This CDR3 has 14 amino acids. Germline loops: CDR1 SGHTA, CDR2 FQGNSA. Germline trimming cut 5 bases from V and 6 bases from J; bases unmatched to any gene: 8. CDR3 sequence reads: CASSISGRVPEQYF. CDR3 sequence (DNA): TGTGCCAGCAGCATTAGCGGGAGAGTCCCCGAGCAGTACTTC.